This T cell receptor beta chain was observed in a study of tumor-infiltrating lymphocytes in primary liver carcinoma. This CDR3 region has 14 residues. This clonotype has just a few counts. Its antigen is as yet unknown. The junction shows a germline mismatch at one end, possibly a read error. Co-extracted RNA and DNA came from around 18-30 mg of unsorted bulk tissue. The authors made TCR beta cDNA from 500 to 600 ng total RNA with a constant-region primer. The TCR beta library was amplified through three nested multiplex PCR rounds in a modified ARM-PCR procedure. TRBV1-TRBV30 forward primers paired with a C-beta reverse primer drove the first two PCR rounds, about 10 cycles each. TCRdb processed the multiplex PCR reads anew with MiXCR; each CDR3 protein has one entry. The data contain tens of thousands of distinct CDR3 sequences, over 65% of them singletons. General observations from the study: A significantly higher top-250-clone fraction was found in tumors than in blood (p = 0.039). The proportion of top clones found throughout all five tumor regions was only about 7-24%. Tumor-adjacent and tumor-blood pairs shared less of their repertoires than tumor region pairs shared.

This TCR was recovered from a man between 35 and 55 years old with primary liver carcinoma and hepatitis B virus infection. The chain couples TRBV12-3 or TRBV12-4 to TRBJ2-6; D not resolved. Sequencing was carried out using liver tumor tissue from sampling region 5. As for subset: tumor region T5, tumor centre. The CDR3 reads CASNLKSGTNVLTF. CDR3 in DNA: TGTGCCAGCAACCTGAAATCTGGGACCAACGTCCTGACTTTC.